The TCR beta chain under discussion was sequenced for a study of CD8 T cells in Susac syndrome (dated by TCRdb to about 2019). Regarding the complete study: Of the Susac syndrome patients who were sequenced, under ten were in clinical remission while about six had clinically active disease. Susac syndrome patients were therapy-naive, on corticosteroids (some also receiving IVIg), or on IVIg alone at blood withdrawal. Repertoire sequencing was used to test whether CD8+ T cell activation and differentiation in Susac syndrome was antigen driven. Study-wide conclusions, independent of this receptor: In the CD4+ T cell repertoire of Susac syndrome patients, clonal expansion was not detected. The study acknowledged that relatively few individuals were included in the TCR sequencing and HLA analysis.

On this clonotype: What this receptor recognizes is not known. No much larger clone exists at a distance of one base, and base qualities are not known.

Peripheral blood CD8+ and CD4+ T cells from healthy donors, Susac syndrome patients and multiple sclerosis patients were profiled by high-throughput TCR beta sequencing. Susac syndrome patients met recently defined diagnostic criteria for definite or probable disease. Bulk CD8+ and CD4+ T cells were purified by magnetic negative isolation, while CD8+ TEMRA cells were enriched using FACS. Blood was drawn into EDTA tubes, processed within 24 hours, and PBMCs were isolated by density gradient centrifugation. PBMCs destined for TCR sequencing were cryopreserved in liquid nitrogen and later thawed in a 37 °C water bath. The sorted or isolated CD4+, CD8+ and CD8+ TEMRA cells reached a purity of at least 90%. CDR1 SNHLY and CDR2 FYNNEI are derived from the germline V gene. The junction carries 16 bases between V and J, which are trimmed by 4 bases and 3 bases respectively. From the cysteine through the phenylalanine, the CDR3 covers 16 amino acids. The CDR3 DNA has 48 bases and is translated from base 1.

RNA was extracted with the RNeasy kit and about 0.45 to 1 ug was reverse transcribed using random hexamers. The immunoSEQ multiplex PCR assay, which covers 54 Vbeta and 13 Jbeta segments, was used to amplify TCR beta CDR3 regions. To correct PCR amplification bias, a synthetic template baseline was used for both primer optimization and computational correction. As for the authors' bioinformatics: Only productive sequences were kept, with reads annotated to V, D and J genes according to IMGT and analyzed in immunoSEQ Analyzer. To calculate clonality, Shannon entropy was normalized by log2 of the number of productive unique sequences and then subtracted from one. For each patient and control, public and private clones were evaluated among the 100 most prevalent clones. Susac-specific clones were defined as absent from healthy and MS cohorts, 850 to 1,300 published viral clones and other ImmuneACCESS disease sequences. TCRdb reanalyzed the raw reads on its own, using fastp at Q25 for trimming and MiXCR for clone calling, and kept in-frame beta chains. Rows with one shared CDR3 protein collapse into an entry with the most common genes and DNA. These V and J calls originate from TCRdb's pipeline instead of the authors' own analysis. A total of 200,000 to 300,000 distinct CDR3 sequences appear in this sample, 95% to 97% of them only once. The leading ten clones occupy roughly 0.1% of the sample.

The receptor chain draws on TRBV2 and TRBJ2-1; the D segment might be TRBD1 or TRBD2, since each matches 5 bases. Material: CD4+ T cells from PBMCs. This sequence originates from a human donor with Susac syndrome. The nucleotides read TGTGCCAGCAGTGTCGAGGGGCTAGCTAGCTACAATGAGCAGTTCTTC. This is translated as CASSVEGLASYNEQFF.